This TCR beta chain was obtained from a study of T cell repertoires in cytomegalovirus infection. Study in general: Public TCR beta signatures marked donors with CMV infection and the matching HLA. Whole-study findings and limits: It was HLA-C-restricted CMV-specific TCR beta clonotypes that dominated the response ex vivo. People with CMV and the relevant HLA were identified by cumulative public TCR beta family frequency.

Regarding this clonotype: Its antigen remains unidentified.

The CDR3 sequence is 19 residues long. Germline CDR1 is ENHRY and CDR2 is SYGVKD. V lost 6 bases, J lost 1 base, and 27 bases lay in between. MiXCR, run by TCRdb on the reads, gives a single entry per CDR3 protein. The sample shows some 940,000 distinct CDR3 sequences, around 30% of them seen only once. This rearrangement joins TRBV10-3 to TRBJ1-1, with D unclear. The clonotype comes from a human donor in good health (CMV status not recorded). Some clones in this sample may be carry-over from other donors' samples. The source material was cultured CD8+ T cells from PBMCs, sampled from culture after CMV antigen stimulation. CDR3 region: CAIRPNRRENTTTNTEAFF. CDR3 coding DNA: TGTGCCATCAGGCCAAATCGCCGGGAAAATACTACAACGAACACTGAAGCTTTCTTT.